This T cell receptor (beta chain) was found in a study of shared clonotypes between healthy human individuals. There were only Caucasian adults among the donors, and all lived in Nashville, Tennessee. The CDR3 spans 16 residues. Germline V CDR1 and CDR2: KGHSH, LQKENI. J was trimmed by 7 bases and V by 1 base; bases with no gene match: 9. Only in-frame clones appear in the TCRdb table, and some are missing; sequencing was by immunoSEQ multiplex PCR. The table shows over 700,000 clones, with 72% occurring only once. Sequenced input: memory CD4+ T cells sorted from blood. Described subset: CD45RA-negative fraction. This chain joins TRBV18 and TRBJ1-4, with 7 bases that match TRBD1. This receptor was taken from a woman aged 25 to 45 in good health. This CDR3 reads CASSPRAQGVGEKLFF. CDR3 nucleotides: TGTGCCAGCTCACCACGCGCCCAGGGGGTCGGTGAAAAACTGTTTTTT.